The rows below give T cell receptor beta chains drawn from one sample of a study of blood T cell repertoires in COVID-19. Clones were read by immunoSEQ multiplex PCR, and TCRdb kept only the in-frame ones, dropping some. The table shows some 360,000 clones, with approximately 91% occurring only once. Material for sequencing was PBMCs or T cells enriched from blood (not recorded which). The receptor set was obtained from a woman aged 25 to 39 who had been exposed to COVID-19. Both conserved end residues are part of each CDR3. A D gene is named only where the DNA matches it firmly. Clone size is stated in some rows and not others, as once, few, many or a class when expanded.

abundance	v_gene	j_gene	d_gene	CDR3nt	CDR3aa
.	TRBV5-8	TRBJ2-5	TRBD2	TGTGCCAGCAGCGCAGGTGGAGGTAGCGGGGGCCAAGAGACCCAGTACTTC	CASSAGGGSGGQETQYF
.	TRBV2	TRBJ1-5	TRBD1	TGTGCCAGCAAAGAACAGGGGATTCGTAATCAGCCCCAGCATTTT	CASKEQGIRNQPQHF
.	TRBV19	TRBJ1-5	.	TGTGCCAGCGCACGGGACACAAGCAATCAGCCCCAGCATTTT	CASARDTSNQPQHF
.	TRBV6-4	TRBJ2-3	TRBD2	TGTGCCAGCAGTCCCCTTGGACTAGCGGGAGAAGGGGATACGCAGTATTTT	CASSPLGLAGEGDTQYF
.	TRBV3-1/TRBV3-2	TRBJ2-1	TRBD2	TGTGCCAGCAGCATGACTAGCGGTAGTTACAATGAGCAGTTCTTC	CASSMTSGSYNEQFF
.	TRBV24-1	TRBJ2-7	TRBD2	TGTGCCACCAACGGATCAACTAGCGGCTACGAGCAGTACTTC	CATNGSTSGYEQYF
.	TRBV28	TRBJ2-2	.	TGTGCCAGCAGTTTATGGGGGGGGCCGACCGGGGAGCTGTTTTTT	CASSLWGGPTGELFF
once	TRBV5-4	TRBJ2-5	.	TGTGCCAGCCTAACTCTGGGCAGCCAAGAGACCCAGTACTTC	CASLTLGSQETQYF
.	TRBV6-5	TRBJ1-3	.	TGTGCCAGCAGCAGCGTTATTAGCGAAAACACCATATATTTT	CASSSVISENTIYF
.	TRBV9	TRBJ2-1	.	TGTGCCAGCAGCGTAACAGGAAACTACAATGAGCAGTTCTTC	CASSVTGNYNEQFF
few	TRBV9	TRBJ1-6	.	TGTGCCAGCAGCGTAGGGTCGGAGTCACCCCTCCACTTT	CASSVGSESPLHF
.	TRBV5-1	TRBJ2-1	TRBD2	TGCGCCAGCAGCACCGCCGGGACTAGCGTCCATGAGCAGTTCTTC	CASSTAGTSVHEQFF
once	TRBV7-6	TRBJ1-6	TRBD1	TGTGCCAGCAGCGAAAACAGGGGGGATTCACCCCTCCACTTT	CASSENRGDSPLHF
once	TRBV7-2	TRBJ2-7	.	TGTGCCAGCAGCTCTTCCTCCGTGGGCCTCCTGCCCCACGAGCAGTACTTC	CASSSSSVGLLPHEQYF
.	TRBV7-3	TRBJ1-5	TRBD1	TGTGCCAGCAGCCCCGGGACAGGGGTTCAGCCCCAGCATTTT	CASSPGTGVQPQHF
.	TRBV6-5	TRBJ2-1	.	TGTGCCAGCAGTTACTCGTATCTCTACAATGAGCAGTTCTTC	CASSYSYLYNEQFF
.	TRBV5-1	TRBJ2-3	TRBD1	TGCGCCAGCAGCTCGGGACAGGGCACAGATACGCAGTATTTT	CASSSGQGTDTQYF
.	TRBV28	TRBJ1-1	TRBD1	TGTGCCAGCAGTTCACCGACAGGGGTATGGAACACTGAAGCTTTCTTT	CASSSPTGVWNTEAFF
.	TRBV3-1/TRBV3-2	TRBJ2-2	TRBD2	TGTGCCAGCAGCCCAGAGGGACTAGCGGGAGAACGCCCCGGGGAGCTGTTTTTT	CASSPEGLAGERPGELFF
.	TRBV27	TRBJ2-1	.	TGTGCCAGCAGTTTAGCGGCAGGGGCCTACAATGAGCAGTTCTTC	CASSLAAGAYNEQFF
.	TRBV3-1/TRBV3-2	TRBJ2-1	.	TGTGCCAGCAGCCAAGCCGGGGACCTTAGTCTTCGGAGGGCGACCTCCTACAATGAGCAGTTCTTC	CASSQAGDLSLRRATSYNEQFF
.	TRBV10-3	TRBJ2-7	TRBD2	TGTGCCATCAGTGAGGTGGTAGCGGGCTACGAGCAGTACTTC	CAISEVVAGYEQYF
.	TRBV27	TRBJ1-5	.	TGTGCCAGCAGTTTATTTAGGGGGGGCCGGCAGCCCCAGCATTTT	CASSLFRGGRQPQHF
.	TRBV7-9	TRBJ1-6	.	TGTGCCAGCAGCTTGCTGGGGCCAGAAAATAATTCACCCCTCCACTTT	CASSLLGPENNSPLHF
.	TRBV6-4	TRBJ2-3	TRBD2	TGTGCCAGCAGTGAGGGAGCGGGAGTGGGGTCCACAGATACGCAGTATTTT	CASSEGAGVGSTDTQYF
.	TRBV18	TRBJ1-2	TRBD1	TGTGCCACAGGAACACAGGGGAACTATGGCTACACCTTC	CATGTQGNYGYTF
few	TRBV19	TRBJ1-2	TRBD1	TGTGCCAGTAGTGCTCATCGACAGGGGGACTATGGCTACACCTTC	CASSAHRQGDYGYTF
.	TRBV23-1	TRBJ2-7	.	TGCGCCAGCAGTCAATCGGGCTTTAGGGGTCTCCACGAGCAGTACTTC	CASSQSGFRGLHEQYF
.	TRBV4-2	TRBJ1-2	TRBD1	TGTGCCAGCAGCCATAACGGACAGGGAGCTAACTATGGCTACACCTTC	CASSHNGQGANYGYTF
.	TRBV28	TRBJ1-5	.	TGTGCCAGCAGTTTAAGGGGATACCGTAGAGAGCCCCAGCATTTT	CASSLRGYRREPQHF
.	TRBV20-1	TRBJ2-1	.	TGCAGTGCTAGTTTTGGACTCCTCGATGAGCAGTTCTTC	CSASFGLLDEQFF
.	TRBV6-5	TRBJ2-2	.	TGTGCCAGCAGTCCCGGACTCACCGGGGAGCTGTTTTTT	CASSPGLTGELFF
.	TRBV12-5	TRBJ2-1	TRBD2	TGTGCTAGTGCCCTTAGCGGGAGCTCATACAATGAGCAGTTCTTC	CASALSGSSYNEQFF
.	TRBV30	TRBJ2-7	.	TGTGCCTGGAGCAGATACGAGCAGTACTTC	CAWSRYEQYF
.	TRBV27	TRBJ1-3	.	TGTGCCAGCAGTGCCGGACAGTCTGGAAACACCATATATTTT	CASSAGQSGNTIYF
.	TRBV4-2	TRBJ2-1	TRBD1	TGTGCCAGCAGCCGTAGGGACAGAAACAATGAGCAGTTCTTC	CASSRRDRNNEQFF
.	TRBV7-3	TRBJ1-1	.	TGTGCCAGCAGCACCGGGGGTACTGAAGCTTTCTTT	CASSTGGTEAFF
.	TRBV9	TRBJ2-2	TRBD2	TGTGCCAGCAGCCCGGGAGGGTCAAACACCGGGGAGCTGTTTTTT	CASSPGGSNTGELFF
.	TRBV13	TRBJ2-1	TRBD2	TGTGCCAGCAGCTCCACCTCCGGGGGGGATGAGCAGTTCTTC	CASSSTSGGDEQFF
.	TRBV7-2	TRBJ2-3	TRBD2	TGTGCCAGCAGCTCCCTCCCGGGACTAGCGGGCACAGATACGCAGTATTTT	CASSSLPGLAGTDTQYF
.	TRBV18	TRBJ1-1	TRBD1	TGTGCCAGCTCACCAGAGGCGGACAGGGGGCTTGGTACTGAAGCTTTCTTT	CASSPEADRGLGTEAFF